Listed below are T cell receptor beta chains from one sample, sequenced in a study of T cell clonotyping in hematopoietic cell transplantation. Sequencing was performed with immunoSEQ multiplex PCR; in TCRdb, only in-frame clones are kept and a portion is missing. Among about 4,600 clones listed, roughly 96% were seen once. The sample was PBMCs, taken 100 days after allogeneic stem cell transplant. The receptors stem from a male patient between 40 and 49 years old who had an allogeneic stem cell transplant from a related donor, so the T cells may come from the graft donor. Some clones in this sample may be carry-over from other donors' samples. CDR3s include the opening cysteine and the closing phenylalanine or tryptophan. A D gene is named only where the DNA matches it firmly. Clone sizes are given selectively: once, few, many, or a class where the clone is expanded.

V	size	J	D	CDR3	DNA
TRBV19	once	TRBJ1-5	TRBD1	CASSVDRGENQPQHF	TGTGCCAGTAGTGTCGACAGGGGGGAGAATCAGCCCCAGCATTTT
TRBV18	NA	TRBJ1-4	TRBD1	CASSPRIDRDEKLFF	TGTGCCAGCTCGCCTAGGATCGACAGGGATGAAAAACTGTTTTTT
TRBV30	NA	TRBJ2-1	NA	CAWSLTVRVANEQFF	TGTGCCTGGAGCTTGACGGTAAGGGTGGCCAATGAGCAGTTCTTC
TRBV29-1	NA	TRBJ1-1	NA	CSVGDTNKGTEAFF	TGCAGCGTTGGGGACACCAACAAGGGCACTGAAGCTTTCTTT
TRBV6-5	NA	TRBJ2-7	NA	CASSSTASYEQYF	TGTGCCAGCAGTTCGACAGCTTCCTACGAGCAGTACTTC
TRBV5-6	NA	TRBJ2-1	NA	CASSVGVAHTYNEQFF	TGTGCCAGCAGCGTGGGTGTAGCACACACCTACAATGAGCAGTTCTTC
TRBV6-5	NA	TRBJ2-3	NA	CASSYSGLPRTDTQYF	TGTGCCAGCAGTTACTCGGGACTTCCCCGCACAGATACGCAGTATTTT
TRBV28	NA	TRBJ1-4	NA	CASSSQGREKLFF	TGTGCCAGCAGTTCGCAGGGAAGGGAAAAACTGTTTTTT
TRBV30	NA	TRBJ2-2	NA	CAWSVSPGELFF	TGTGCCTGGAGTGTTTCTCCCGGGGAGCTGTTTTTT
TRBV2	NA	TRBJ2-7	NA	CASSVRGYEQYF	TGTGCCAGCAGTGTCAGGGGCTACGAGCAGTACTTC
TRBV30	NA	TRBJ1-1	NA	CAWILNTEAFF	TGTGCCTGGATCCTGAACACTGAAGCTTTCTTT
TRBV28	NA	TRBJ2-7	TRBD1	CASSTPGQGAYEQYF	TGTGCCAGCAGTACTCCGGGACAGGGGGCCTACGAGCAGTACTTC
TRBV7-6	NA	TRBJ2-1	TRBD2	CASSFTGGLNNEQFF	TGTGCCAGCAGCTTTACGGGAGGGCTGAACAATGAGCAGTTCTTC
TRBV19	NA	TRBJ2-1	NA	CASSIAGLSYNEQFF	TGTGCCAGTAGTATAGCGGGACTTTCCTACAATGAGCAGTTCTTC
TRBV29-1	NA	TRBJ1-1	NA	CSVAQGGSNTEAFF	TGCAGCGTTGCCCAGGGAGGGTCGAACACTGAAGCTTTCTTT
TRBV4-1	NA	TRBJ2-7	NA	CASSLSPGPYEQYF	TGCGCCAGCAGCCTCTCACCGGGCCCCTACGAGCAGTACTTC
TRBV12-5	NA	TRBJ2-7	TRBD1	CASGPRGTVYEQYF	TGTGCTAGTGGTCCCAGGGGGACAGTCTACGAGCAGTACTTC